This T cell receptor (beta chain) was sequenced in a study of T cells in Graves' hyperthyroidism and ophthalmopathy. Regarding this clonotype: Its antigen is unknown.

Study findings and constraints: The model made its ophthalmopathy prediction, and onset followed a median around 6.5 months later.

Exclusions: uncontrolled infection, other autoimmune disease, pregnancy, lactation. The diagnoses drew upon clinical symptoms, serum thyroxine and TRAb, thyroid ultrasound and orbital computed tomography. PBMCs were obtained from approximately 9.2 ml fresh peripheral blood. Template material for amplifying TCR beta CDR3 regions consisted of RNA transcripts. The primer set for the first-round RT-PCR of the TCR CDR3 was HTBI. From the multiplex PCR reads, TCRdb called clonotypes with MiXCR, one entry per CDR3 protein. Of some 370,000 distinct CDR3 sequences listed, roughly an eighth are singletons. The material sequenced was blood. The TCR originated in a man aged 45 to 65 with Graves' ophthalmopathy.

The CDR3, as DNA: TGCGCCAGCAGCCAGGGTAGCTCCTACAATGAGCAGTTCTTC. As protein: CASSQGSSYNEQFF. The chain has TRBV4-1 and TRBJ2-1, with no clear D. The V gene's germline CDR1 is MGHRA and CDR2 YSYEKL. The CDR3 contains 14 residues. V lost 3 bases, J lost 0 bases, and 6 bases lay in between.